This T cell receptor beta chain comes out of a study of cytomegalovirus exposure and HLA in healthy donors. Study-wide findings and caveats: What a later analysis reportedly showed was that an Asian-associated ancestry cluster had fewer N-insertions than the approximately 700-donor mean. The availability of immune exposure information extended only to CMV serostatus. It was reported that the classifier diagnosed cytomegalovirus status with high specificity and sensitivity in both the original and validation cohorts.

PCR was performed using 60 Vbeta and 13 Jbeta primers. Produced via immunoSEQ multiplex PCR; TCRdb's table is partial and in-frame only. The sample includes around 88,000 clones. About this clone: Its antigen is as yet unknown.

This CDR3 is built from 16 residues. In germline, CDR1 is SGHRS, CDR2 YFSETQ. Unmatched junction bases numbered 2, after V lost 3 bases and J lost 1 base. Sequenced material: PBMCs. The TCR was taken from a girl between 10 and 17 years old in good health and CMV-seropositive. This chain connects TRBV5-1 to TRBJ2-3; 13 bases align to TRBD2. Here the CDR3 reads CASSSGLAGGTDTQYF. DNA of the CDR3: TGCGCCAGCAGCTCAGGACTAGCGGGGGGCACAGATACGCAGTATTTT.